This T cell receptor beta chain was identified during a study of T-cell reconstitution after alpha-beta-depleted transplantation in children. CDR1 is ENHRY, CDR2 SYGVKD, per germline. The CDR3 sequence is 14 residues long. After removal of 6 bases from V and 9 bases from J, the junction contained 9 bases not matched to a gene. Using unique molecular identifiers, the investigators prepared the TCRbeta library. A single record per CDR3 protein comes from TCRdb applying MiXCR to the PCR reads. The repertoire holds some 460,000 distinct CDR3 sequences, with 15% to 20% as singletons. The chain has TRBV10-3 and TRBJ2-3; 10 nucleotides match TRBD1. The sequencing used PBMCs, mostly from graft donor cells, collected 360 days after TCRalphabeta/CD19-depleted stem cell transplant. The receptor comes from a boy under two years old who had a stem cell transplant for Wiskott-Aldrich syndrome, so the T cells may come from the graft donor. The DNA for the CDR3 is TGTGCCATCAGCCCGGGACAGGGGATGAACACGCAGTATTTT. Its protein is CAISPGQGMNTQYF.